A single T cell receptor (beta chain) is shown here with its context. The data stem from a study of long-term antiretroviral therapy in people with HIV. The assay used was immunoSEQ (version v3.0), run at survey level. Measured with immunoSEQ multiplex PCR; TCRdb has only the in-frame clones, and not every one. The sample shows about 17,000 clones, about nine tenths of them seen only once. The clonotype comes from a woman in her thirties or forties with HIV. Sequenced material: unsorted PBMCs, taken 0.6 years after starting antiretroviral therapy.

The CDR3 region is CASQGNSYEQYF. In DNA form, the CDR3 reads TGCGCCAGCCAAGGGAACTCCTACGAGCAGTACTTC. The gene calls are TRBV5-1 and TRBJ2-7; D is uncertain. The germline V gene encodes CDR1 SGHRS and CDR2 YFSETQ. V was trimmed by 7 bases and J by 0 bases, leaving 8 bases between them. The CDR3 runs 12 residues.